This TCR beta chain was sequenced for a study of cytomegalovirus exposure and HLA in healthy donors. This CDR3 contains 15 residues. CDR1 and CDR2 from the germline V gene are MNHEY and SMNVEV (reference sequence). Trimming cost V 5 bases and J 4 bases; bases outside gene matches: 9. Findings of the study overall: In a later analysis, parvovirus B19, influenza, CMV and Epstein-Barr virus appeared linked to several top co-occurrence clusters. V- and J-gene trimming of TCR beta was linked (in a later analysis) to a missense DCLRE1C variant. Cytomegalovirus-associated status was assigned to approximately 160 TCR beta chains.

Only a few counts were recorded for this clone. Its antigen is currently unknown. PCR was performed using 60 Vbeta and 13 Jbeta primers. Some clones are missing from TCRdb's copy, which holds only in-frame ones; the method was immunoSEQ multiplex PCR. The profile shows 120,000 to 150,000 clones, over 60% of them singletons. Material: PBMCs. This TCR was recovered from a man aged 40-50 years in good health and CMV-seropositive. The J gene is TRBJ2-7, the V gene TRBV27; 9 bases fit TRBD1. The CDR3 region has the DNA TGTGCCAGCAGTAAAACAGGGGGCGAAGGTTACGAGCAGTACTTC. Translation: CASSKTGGEGYEQYF.